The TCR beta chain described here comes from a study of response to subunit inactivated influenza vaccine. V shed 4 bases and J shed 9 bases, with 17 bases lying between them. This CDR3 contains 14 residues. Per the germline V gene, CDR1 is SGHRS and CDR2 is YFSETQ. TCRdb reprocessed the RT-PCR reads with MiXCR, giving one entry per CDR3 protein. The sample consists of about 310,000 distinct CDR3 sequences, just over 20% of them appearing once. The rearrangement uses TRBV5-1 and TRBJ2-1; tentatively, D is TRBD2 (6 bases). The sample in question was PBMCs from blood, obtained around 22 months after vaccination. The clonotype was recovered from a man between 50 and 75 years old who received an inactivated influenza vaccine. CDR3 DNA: TGCGCCAGCAGCGGGACTTCACAGCAGCGTGAGCAGTTCTTC. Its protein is CASSGTSQQREQFF.